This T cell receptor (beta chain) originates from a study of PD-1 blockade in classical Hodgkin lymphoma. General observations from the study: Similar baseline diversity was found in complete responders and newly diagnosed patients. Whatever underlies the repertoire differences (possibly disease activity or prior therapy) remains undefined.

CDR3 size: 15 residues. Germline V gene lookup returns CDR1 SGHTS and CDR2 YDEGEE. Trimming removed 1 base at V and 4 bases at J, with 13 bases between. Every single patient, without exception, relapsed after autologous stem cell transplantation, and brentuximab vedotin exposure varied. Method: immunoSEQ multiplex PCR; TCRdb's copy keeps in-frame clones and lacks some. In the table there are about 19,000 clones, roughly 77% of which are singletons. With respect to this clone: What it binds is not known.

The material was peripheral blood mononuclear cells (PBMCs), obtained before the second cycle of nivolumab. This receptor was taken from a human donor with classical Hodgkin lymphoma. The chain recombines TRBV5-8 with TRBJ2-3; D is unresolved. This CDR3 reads CASSLTSPTPDTQYF. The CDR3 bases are TGTGCCAGCAGCTTGACTTCCCCAACCCCAGATACGCAGTATTTT.